The subject of this entry is one T cell receptor (beta chain). What it binds is unknown. The table came from immunoSEQ multiplex PCR; TCRdb's copy has only in-frame clones and leaves some out. In the table there are roughly 80,000 clones, around 87% of which are singletons. The germline V gene encodes CDR1 LNHNV and CDR2 YYDKDF (reference sequence). V was clipped by 2 bases and J by 8 bases, with 12 bases between them. The CDR3 consists of 13 residues. The sample belongs to a study of graft-versus-host responses after intestinal transplantation. Study summary: Transplants were multivisceral, liver-intestinal, or isolated intestinal.

Whole-study findings and limits: GvH clones surfaced in recipient marrow, some emerging earlier in ileum or blood.

V usage is TRBV15 and J usage is TRBJ1-2; no clear D. The sequence derives from a human donor who was the organ donor for an intestinal transplant. The input for sequencing was unstimulated CD8+ T cells sorted from spleen or lymph node cells, taken before transplant. The CDR3 coding sequence is TGTGCCACCAGCAGAAATCACTGGTGGGGCTACACCTTC. Protein: CATSRNHWWGYTF.